This T cell receptor (beta chain) was observed in a study of shared clonotypes between healthy human individuals (dated by TCRdb to the early 2020s). Turning to the overall study: The cohort included a few men and two women between 18 and 49 years of age. Leukapheresis yielded between about 0.9 and 9.5 billion PBMCs per donor. Blood TCR repertoires of 5 or 6 healthy adults were deeply sequenced to estimate repertoire size and the extent of clonotype sharing between individuals. To increase sequencing depth and limit assay-specific biases, different laboratories used diverse techniques to prepare libraries and sequence TCR repertoires. Per donor, three plates each were used for CD4 naive and CD4 memory, two for CD8 naive, and one for CD8 memory.

Using the deep immunoSEQ assay, TCR CDR3 regions were amplified from genomic DNA by multiplex PCR. Extracted genomic DNA from each cell subset was distributed evenly across all wells of several immunoSEQ 96-well plates, and each plate was treated as a replicate. For sorted subsets, approximately 210 ng of genomic DNA, equivalent to about 30,000 T cell genomes, went into each replicate PCR. The purified libraries were quantified using a Qubit 3.0 fluorometer, sized with a Bioanalyzer 2100, and then quantified again using the KAPA Library Quantification kit. A separate single-read 150-cycle Illumina NextSeq 550 flow cell was used to sequence each immunoSEQ 96-well plate. On the study's bioinformatics: Because the immunoSEQ output included only junctional sequences and no quality scores, the filtering could not be the same as the filtering used for full-length reads. To assign V/J genes and CDR3, sequences were annotated using PyIR, a Python wrapper for IgBLAST v1.9, with IMGT germline references. Reads with weak V/J assignments (E-value above 1e-6), missing CDR3, stop codons, out-of-frame junctions, or ambiguous translated residues were removed. A V3J clonotype was defined by an identical inferred V gene, J gene, and CDR3 amino acid sequence. Percentage overlap between repertoires was calculated by dividing the number of shared unique clonotypes by the size of the smaller repertoire. RTK rarefaction, the Chao1 estimator, and Recon v2.1 estimates of unobserved clonotypes were used to assess repertoire richness. Generation probabilities were computed with OLGA for all TCRbeta clonotypes obtained by the gDNA method from four donors. The source is immuneACCESS, and TCRdb retained only in-frame sequences with V and J called. Part of the clones is not carried over; for the studies checked, unresolved V genes explain less than half of this, and the remainder is unexplained. The V and J calls and clone size come from that table; D and trimming were worked out from the DNA. The sample table lists about 2.4 million clones, 93% of them with a count of one. Around 0.37% of the sample belongs to the ten largest clones.

The donors were healthy, HIV-negative adults who had no recently reported acute infections or vaccinations. Every donor was a Caucasian adult living in Nashville, Tennessee, USA. CD4+ T cells were enriched through magnetic negative selection, after which naive cells were positively selected on CD45RA and the remaining negative fraction served as the memory subset. Blood was obtained by leukapheresis, after which PBMCs were separated by Ficoll-Histopaque density gradient centrifugation and cryopreserved in liquid nitrogen vapor phase. Analytical flow cytometry was used to check the purity and quantity of each magnetically sorted T cell population. Each sorted fraction had its genomic DNA isolated and then quantified by UV absorbance on a Nanodrop 2000c. V loses 5 bases of germline sequence and J loses 5 bases, and the interval between the two ends is 12 bases. Including the terminal cysteine and phenylalanine, the CDR3 comprises 13 residues. The DNA shown is the 39-base CDR3, in frame from base 1. CDR1 and CDR2, per the germline V gene, are MNHNS and SASEGT.

Comments on this clone: The clone's antigen remains unknown. Base qualities are not at hand, and no much larger clone is one base apart.

The investigation overall reported the following: Larger estimated clonotype richness was generally found for naive subsets than for memory subsets. Compared with non-shared clonotypes, clonotypes shared by all four sorted-subset donors had higher generation probabilities. Based on pairwise subsampling, the degree of clonotype sharing among donors was expected to be affected by sequencing depth. Only blood was sampled, and tissue TCR repertoires likely differ from those in blood. Even with the large sequencing depth, rarefaction of the sorted-subset datasets indicated that sequencing was incomplete. Because the study included a small number of donors, the genetic and exposure-history diversity represented was limited. When several donors were compared, the shared fraction of clonotypes was roughly 5% for naive CD4, about 4% for naive CD8, 2.3% for memory CD4, and 0.3% to 0.5% for memory CD8.

Sample: naive CD4+ T cells from PBMCs. The label giving this sample's cell subset or site can be read as: CD45RA+ positively selected. The rearrangement combines TRBV6-1 with TRBJ2-5; the D segment may tentatively be TRBD1 or TRBD2, each giving 5 matched bases. The TCR originated in a man between 18 and 29 years old in good health. Some clones in this sample may be carry-over from other donors' samples. The sequenced DNA: TGTGCCAGCAGTCGGGACCCACTGGAGACCCAGTACTTC. Its translation is CASSRDPLETQYF.